This is a list of T cell receptor beta chains from one sample in a study of breast tumors, draining lymph nodes, adjacent tissues. TCRdb ran MiXCR on the multiplex PCR reads and lists one entry per CDR3 protein. The top ten hold 14% of the sample, which has about 8,300 distinct CDR3 sequences, about 40% seen once. The sample consisted of tumor-adjacent breast tissue. These TCRs come from a female donor with breast cancer. Some clones in this sample may be carry-over from other donors' samples. CDR3s include the opening cysteine and the closing phenylalanine or tryptophan.

>15|TRBV11-2|TRBJ2-7
CASSYGTDLGDEQYF
>14|TRBV9|TRBJ2-1
CASSVEERYNEQFF
>15|TRBV6-1|TRBJ2-2
CASSYQEEGTGELFF
>15|TRBV9|TRBJ2-2
CASSAPGTLTGELFF
>14|TRBV29-1|TRBJ2-1
CSVVRDRGLSEQFF
>13|TRBV30|TRBJ2-3
CAWSGGNTDTQYF
>15|TRBV7-6|TRBJ2-2
CASSLGAGEAGELFF
>15|TRBV6-5|TRBJ1-2
CASSQEYRAAYDYTF
>16|TRBV9|TRBJ1-6
CASSADGTGLRSPLHF
>13|TRBV11-2|TRBJ1-2
CASSQPWGDGYTF
>15|TRBV7-6|TRBJ2-5
CASGREGGGQETQYF
>12|TRBV7-8|TRBJ1-2
CASSPRTYGYTF
>15|TRBV5-1|TRBJ2-2
CASSVTTSGTEELFF
>15|TRBV5-1|TRBJ2-3
CASSLVGRETDTQYF
>13|TRBV20-1|TRBJ2-7
CSAPPGQGYEQYF
>15|TRBV7-9|TRBJ2-3
CASSFERGPTDTQYF
>15|TRBV30|TRBJ2-7
CAWRVPGSSGVRQYF
>14|TRBV5-8|TRBJ2-7
CASSLDWGRNEQYF
>14|TRBV7-3|TRBJ2-7
CASSSNPGSTTQYF
>12|TRBV28|TRBJ1-2
CASETGTYGYTF
>13|TRBV12-3/TRBV12-4|TRBJ2-1
CASLEGTYNEQFF
>16|TRBV5-1|TRBJ2-3
CASSLGSHFSTDTQYF
>18|TRBV4-2|TRBJ2-1
CASSQDRNPGQDNNEQFF
>19|TRBV7-8|TRBJ2-1
CASSLAPGGPSSSYNEQFF
>11|TRBV28|TRBJ1-1
CASSHRGRAFF
>13|TRBV30|TRBJ2-5
CAWCRGFGETQYF
>16|TRBV20-1|TRBJ2-7
CSARSSRLAGGGEQYF
>15|TRBV20-1|TRBJ1-4
CSARDTGRSDEKLFF
>14|TRBV11-2|TRBJ2-5
CASSLSGGLETQYF
>13|TRBV19|TRBJ2-7
CASSSGDLTEQYF
>16|TRBV5-1|TRBJ2-5
CASSLSGQGSMETQYF
>13|TRBV20-1|TRBJ1-1
CSPQGALGTEAFF
>15|TRBV7-3|TRBJ2-2
CASSKGLAETGELFF
>17|TRBV9|TRBJ2-1
CASSAPGLGHPDNEQFF
>15|TRBV7-6|TRBJ2-1
CASSLSRPGSDEQFF
>17|TRBV4-1|TRBJ1-3
CASSPEEGRTSGNTIYF
>15|TRBV30|TRBJ1-2
CAWRLIQGKQYGYTF
>16|TRBV6-5|TRBJ2-1
CASRLLGTSQNNEQFF
>17|TRBV29-1|TRBJ2-1
CSVEGHLTQSSYNEQFF
>15|TRBV6-6|TRBJ2-7
CASTDSGTDSYEQYF
>16|TRBV28|TRBJ2-7
CASSLFAGGRSYEQYF
>11|TRBV6-2/TRBV6-3|TRBJ2-7
CASSYSREQYF
>12|TRBV7-2|TRBJ1-5
CASSFDNQPQHF
>16|TRBV7-9|TRBJ2-3
CASSLILAGVTDTQYF
>14|TRBV20-1|TRBJ1-5
CSASVTELYQPQHF
>13|TRBV20-1|TRBJ2-4
CSAPRGGENIQYF
>12|TRBV2|TRBJ1-2
CASTQGYYGYTF
>17|TRBV19|TRBJ2-2
CASSPSGDRGQAGELFF
>16|TRBV7-9|TRBJ1-3
CASSLDPGLGGNTIYF
>14|TRBV2|TRBJ2-7
CASRVQREGDEQYF
>15|TRBV3-1|TRBJ2-1
CASSLGTPINNEQFF
>17|TRBV20-1|TRBJ1-5
CSARDQWGLDSNQPQHF
>14|TRBV5-6|TRBJ2-5
CASSLVRRQETQYF
>14|TRBV2|TRBJ1-6
CAAAQSSYNSPLHF
>13|TRBV12-3/TRBV12-4|TRBJ2-3
CASSLGGADTQYF